Listed below are T cell receptor beta chains from one sample, sequenced in a study of T cell responses to AZD1222 COVID-19 vaccine. TCRdb's copy holds only in-frame clones and misses some; the assay was immunoSEQ multiplex PCR. The table records fewer than 120,000 clones, around 81% of them present only once. The sample here was peripheral blood, taken on day 0 of AZD1222 vaccination. These receptors were obtained from an adult in good health. Each CDR3 is given with its conserved first and last residue. D genes are given only for firm matches. Clone size is not always given. Where it is, it says once, few, many or a class for expanded clones.

v_gene,j_gene,abundance,d_gene,CDR3aa,CDR3nt
TRBV19,TRBJ2-1,-,-,CASSVPPRDMVYNEQFF,TGTGCCAGCTCCGTTCCCCCCAGGGATATGGTTTACAATGAGCAGTTCTTC
TRBV18,TRBJ2-1,-,-,CASSTDINNEQFF,TGTGCCAGCTCGACCGACATTAACAATGAGCAGTTCTTC
TRBV29-1,TRBJ1-1,-,TRBD1,CSVTGGVREAFF,TGCAGCGTTACAGGGGGCGTACGTGAAGCTTTCTTT
TRBV28,TRBJ2-3,-,-,CASSTGTPTQYF,TGTGCCAGCAGTACCGGGACTCCTACGCAGTATTTT
TRBV18,TRBJ1-5,-,-,CASSDRQWGGLSNQPQHF,TGTGCCAGCTCTGACCGACAATGGGGGGGGCTTAGCAATCAGCCCCAGCATTTT
TRBV3-1/TRBV3-2,TRBJ1-2,-,-,CASSTRPGRDGYTF,TGTGCCAGCAGCACCCGACCGGGGCGGGATGGCTACACCTTC
TRBV19,TRBJ1-2,-,-,CASLKTARGLPYGYTF,TGTGCCAGTCTGAAGACAGCCCGAGGCCTACCCTATGGCTACACCTTC
TRBV2,TRBJ1-2,few,TRBD1,CASGNDRAPYGYTF,TGTGCCAGCGGGAACGACAGGGCTCCCTATGGCTACACCTTC
TRBV5-1,TRBJ2-1,-,TRBD2,CASSLGLADTYNEQFF,TGCGCCAGCAGCTTGGGACTAGCGGATACCTACAATGAGCAGTTCTTC
TRBV7-2,TRBJ2-3,-,TRBD2,CASSLGASGGQDTQYF,TGTGCCAGCAGCTTAGGTGCTAGCGGGGGACAAGATACGCAGTATTTT
TRBV3-1/TRBV3-2,TRBJ1-1,-,-,CASSVNQNTEAFF,TGTGCCAGCAGCGTCAATCAGAACACTGAAGCTTTCTTT
TRBV28,TRBJ1-6,-,-,CASRGGPVTYNSPLHF,TGTGCCAGCAGAGGGGGACCAGTGACCTATAATTCACCCCTCCACTTT
TRBV4-3,TRBJ2-7,-,TRBD1,CASSQEGLWTGGHEQYF,TGCGCCAGCAGCCAAGAGGGCCTTTGGACAGGGGGCCACGAGCAGTACTTC
TRBV12-3/TRBV12-4,TRBJ2-3,-,-,CASSLNGTDTQYF,TGTGCCAGCAGTTTAAACGGCACAGATACGCAGTATTTT
TRBV3-1/TRBV3-2,TRBJ1-6,-,-,CASSHERPSPLHF,TGTGCCAGCAGCCATGAAAGGCCATCACCCCTCCACTTT
TRBV6-6,TRBJ1-3,-,-,CASSLGRTSGNTIYF,TGTGCCAGCAGTTTAGGACGGACCTCTGGAAACACCATATATTTT
TRBV7-2,TRBJ2-5,-,-,CASSLGGVRPQETQYF,TGTGCCAGCAGCTTAGGAGGGGTGCGGCCTCAAGAGACCCAGTACTTC
TRBV5-1,TRBJ1-2,-,-,CASSLDDYYGYTF,TGCGCCAGCAGCTTGGACGACTATTATGGCTACACCTTC
TRBV5-4,TRBJ1-1,few,TRBD1,CASSGRTGVNTEAFF,TGTGCCAGCAGCGGAAGGACAGGGGTGAACACTGAAGCTTTCTTT
TRBV14,TRBJ2-5,once,TRBD2,CASSQERRLAKTQYF,TGTGCCAGCAGCCAAGAACGGCGACTAGCAAAGACCCAGTACTTC
TRBV27,TRBJ2-3,-,-,CASSKPGVPTDTQYF,TGTGCCAGCAGCAAGCCAGGGGTCCCCACAGATACGCAGTATTTT
TRBV19,TRBJ2-1,few,TRBD2,CASSTYRGDEQFF,TGTGCCAGTAGTACGTATCGGGGGGATGAGCAGTTCTTC
TRBV15,TRBJ1-1,-,-,CATSRDLGQAEAFF,TGTGCCACCAGCAGAGACTTGGGGCAGGCTGAAGCTTTCTTT
TRBV9,TRBJ2-1,once,TRBD1,CASSGGTGGTLGEQFF,TGTGCCAGCAGCGGAGGGACAGGGGGCACGCTTGGTGAGCAGTTCTTC
TRBV7-2,TRBJ1-2,-,-,CASSSPGREGYGYTF,TGTGCCAGCAGCTCGCCGGGACGGGAGGGCTATGGCTACACCTTC
TRBV6-5,TRBJ2-1,-,-,CASSYGRQSYNEQFF,TGTGCCAGCAGTTACGGAAGGCAGTCCTACAATGAGCAGTTCTTC
TRBV6-1,TRBJ1-4,-,-,CASSEVGRSNEKLFF,TGTGCCAGCAGTGAAGTGGGCAGGTCTAATGAAAAACTGTTTTTT
TRBV18,TRBJ2-7,-,-,CASSRVQGYEQYF,TGTGCCAGCTCGCGGGTGCAGGGTTACGAGCAGTACTTC
TRBV15,TRBJ2-7,-,TRBD2,CATSRELASSYEQYF,TGTGCCACCAGCAGAGAACTAGCGAGCTCCTACGAGCAGTACTTC
TRBV4-2,TRBJ2-3,once,TRBD2,CASSQDKGLSASGARDTQYF,TGTGCCAGCAGCCAAGATAAAGGGCTTTCGGCTAGCGGGGCTAGGGATACGCAGTATTTT
TRBV27,TRBJ1-5,-,TRBD1,CASRQGNQPQHF,TGTGCCAGCAGACAGGGGAATCAGCCCCAGCATTTT
TRBV24-1,TRBJ1-4,-,TRBD1,CATSDGGQGYEKLFF,TGTGCCACCAGTGATGGGGGACAGGGCTATGAAAAACTGTTTTTT
TRBV7-2,TRBJ2-1,-,-,CASSLMGNEQFF,TGTGCCAGCAGCTTAATGGGCAATGAGCAGTTCTTC
TRBV4-3,TRBJ1-1,-,-,CASSQVYGDTEAFF,TGCGCCAGCAGCCAAGTTTATGGGGACACTGAAGCTTTCTTT
TRBV18,TRBJ1-4,once,-,CASSPSLTGSNEKLFF,TGTGCCAGCTCACCCTCCCTTACAGGGTCTAATGAAAAACTGTTTTTT
TRBV21-1,TRBJ1-2,once,-,CANRGLVVYGYTF,TGTGCCAATAGGGGGCTCGTGGTCTATGGCTACACCTTC
TRBV6-5,TRBJ2-1,-,-,CASLQVHEQFF,TGTGCCAGCCTCCAGGTGCATGAGCAGTTCTTC
TRBV27,TRBJ2-1,-,TRBD1,CASSIQGANNEQFF,TGTGCCAGCAGTATACAGGGGGCCAACAATGAGCAGTTCTTC
TRBV3-1/TRBV3-2,TRBJ2-3,-,-,CASSLAGRRFTDTQYF,TGTGCCAGCAGCCTCGCGGGGCGGAGATTCACAGATACGCAGTATTTT
TRBV28,TRBJ1-2,once,-,CASSLAQGAYGYTF,TGTGCCAGCAGTTTAGCACAGGGAGCCTATGGCTACACCTTC
TRBV7-2,TRBJ1-4,-,-,CASSLGQRQSEKLFF,TGTGCCAGCAGCTTAGGACAGCGTCAGAGTGAAAAACTGTTTTTT
TRBV9,TRBJ1-1,-,-,CASSVDLNTEAFF,TGTGCCAGCAGCGTAGATCTGAACACTGAAGCTTTCTTT
TRBV24-1,TRBJ2-1,-,-,CATSGGIHNEQFF,TGTGCCACCAGTGGAGGGATCCACAATGAGCAGTTCTTC
TRBV28,TRBJ1-5,-,-,CASSLSAPNQPQHF,TGTGCCAGCAGTTTGAGTGCTCCTAATCAGCCCCAGCATTTT
TRBV28,TRBJ1-1,-,-,CASSASSGLPNEAFF,TGTGCCAGCAGTGCCTCATCCGGGTTACCCAATGAAGCTTTCTTT
TRBV7-9,TRBJ2-7,once,TRBD2,CASSQLAGVREQYF,TGTGCCAGCAGCCAACTAGCGGGGGTCCGGGAGCAGTACTTC
TRBV2,TRBJ1-6,-,-,CASRAQGSNNSPLHF,TGTGCCAGCAGAGCACAGGGCTCAAATAATTCACCCCTCCACTTT
TRBV5-1,TRBJ2-3,-,TRBD2,CASSLGTSGSTDTQYF,TGCGCCAGCAGCTTGGGGACTAGCGGGAGCACAGATACGCAGTATTTT
TRBV19,TRBJ2-7,-,TRBD2,CASSISAGSGSPHEQYF,TGTGCCAGTAGTATATCCGCCGGTAGCGGGAGTCCCCACGAGCAGTACTTC
TRBV7-2,TRBJ2-4,-,-,CASSLGVLADKAKNIQYF,TGTGCCAGCAGCTTAGGGGTTTTAGCGGATAAAGCCAAAAACATTCAGTACTTC